Given below is one T cell receptor beta chain in context. Its cognate antigen has yet to be identified. No much larger clonotype is one base removed from it; base qualities were not supplied. Healthy HIV-negative adults with no recently reported acute infections or vaccinations were included as donors. All donors were Caucasian adults living in Nashville, Tennessee, USA. CD4+ T cells were enriched by magnetic negative selection; naive cells were then positively selected on CD45RA, and the negative fraction formed the memory subset. Blood was obtained by leukapheresis, after which PBMCs were separated by Ficoll-Histopaque density gradient centrifugation and cryopreserved in liquid nitrogen vapor phase. Analytical flow cytometry was used to check the purity and quantity of each magnetically sorted T cell population. From each sorted fraction, genomic DNA was isolated and quantified by UV absorbance on a Nanodrop 2000c.

The data were taken from a study of shared clonotypes between healthy human individuals (dated by TCRdb to 2020 to 2022). Background on the whole study: A few men and a couple of women, aged 18 to 49 years, made up the cohort. For each donor, CD4 naive and CD4 memory were each run on three plates, CD8 naive on two plates, and CD8 memory on one plate. To estimate repertoire size and how much clonotype sharing occurs between individuals, the study deeply sequenced the blood TCR repertoires of several healthy adults. To increase sequencing depth and limit assay-specific biases, TCR repertoire library preparation and sequencing were carried out by different laboratories using diverse techniques. Per donor, leukapheresis produced somewhere between about 0.8 and 9.5 billion PBMCs.

TCR CDR3 regions were amplified from genomic DNA by multiplex PCR using the deep immunoSEQ assay. For each cell subset, the extracted genomic DNA was distributed evenly across all wells of several immunoSEQ 96-well plates, and each plate served as one replicate. Each replicate PCR for sorted subsets received roughly 0.2 ug genomic DNA, equal to roughly 33,000 T cell genomes. The purified libraries were quantified using a Qubit 3.0 fluorometer, sized with a Bioanalyzer 2100, and then quantified again using the KAPA Library Quantification kit. Every immunoSEQ 96-well plate was sequenced on a dedicated single-read 150-cycle Illumina NextSeq 550 flow cell. From the authors' description of their analysis: Because the immunoSEQ output held only junctional sequences and lacked quality scores, the filtering could not match the filtering applied to full-length reads. To assign V/J genes and CDR3, sequences were annotated against IMGT germline references using PyIR, a Python wrapper for IgBLAST v1.9. Reads with weak V/J assignments (E-value above 1e-6), missing CDR3, stop codons, out-of-frame junctions, or ambiguous translated residues were removed. V3J clonotypes were defined as sequences sharing an identical inferred V gene, J gene, and CDR3 amino acid sequence. Percentage overlap between repertoires was calculated by dividing the number of shared unique clonotypes by the size of the smaller repertoire. Richness of each repertoire was evaluated using RTK rarefaction, the Chao1 estimator, and Recon v2.1 estimates of unobserved clonotypes. Generation probabilities for all TCRbeta clonotypes obtained by the gDNA method from four donors were computed using OLGA. Drawn from immuneACCESS, this table holds only the in-frame rearrangements with V and J called that TCRdb kept. Clones are partly lost; checked studies trace under half to an unresolved V gene and leave the rest unexplained. The D gene and trimming were derived from the DNA, and the V and J assignments and clone size from that table. The sample contains 950,000 to 1,200,000 clones, around three quarters of them found a single time. Approximately 0.95% of the sample belongs to the ten largest clones.

General findings and caveats noted by the study authors: Naive subsets generally had larger estimated clonotype richness than memory subsets. Sharing across a handful of donors was observed for approximately 5% of naive CD4, less than 4% of naive CD8, over 2% of memory CD4, and 0.4% of memory CD8 clonotypes. The small number of donors limited the genetic and exposure-history diversity represented. Compared with non-shared clonotypes, the clonotypes found in all four sorted-subset donors had higher generation probabilities. Rarefaction of sorted-subset datasets indicated incomplete sequencing despite the large sequencing depth. Pairwise subsampling indicated that sequencing depth was expected to affect the degree of clonotype sharing among donors. Sampling was restricted to blood, and TCR repertoires in tissues likely differ from the TCR repertoires found in blood.

In the germline V gene, CDR1 corresponds to SGHAT and CDR2 to FQNNGV. V is clipped by 4 bases and J by 1 base, and the sequence between their germline boundaries is 16 bases long. The CDR3 sequence holds 16 residues, the cysteine and phenylalanine included. CDR3 DNA only is kept here, 48 bases in frame from base 1. The TCR was taken from a young man in good health. Some clones in this sample may be carry-over from other donors' samples. The chain is encoded by TRBV11-2 joined to TRBJ1-2; the D gene is possibly TRBD1, with 6 bases matching. The sequencing sample was made of memory CD4+ T cells from PBMCs. The cell subset or site label corresponds to: CD45RA-negative fraction. The DNA reads TGTGCCAGCAGCTCCGGGGGCAGGGGAGGTAACTATGGCTACACCTTC. It translates to CASSSGGRGGNYGYTF.